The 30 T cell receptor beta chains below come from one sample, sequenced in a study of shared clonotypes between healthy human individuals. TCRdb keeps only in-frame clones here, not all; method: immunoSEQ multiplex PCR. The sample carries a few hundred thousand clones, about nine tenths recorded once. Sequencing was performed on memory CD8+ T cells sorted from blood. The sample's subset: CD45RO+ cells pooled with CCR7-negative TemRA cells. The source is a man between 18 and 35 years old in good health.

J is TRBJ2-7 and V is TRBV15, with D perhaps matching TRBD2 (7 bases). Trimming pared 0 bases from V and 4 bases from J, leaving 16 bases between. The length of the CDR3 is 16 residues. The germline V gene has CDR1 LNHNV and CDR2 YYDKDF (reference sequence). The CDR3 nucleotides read TGTGCCACCAGCAGAGATAAGGGGGGGACAAAATACGAGCAGTACTTC. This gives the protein CATSRDKGGTKYEQYF.

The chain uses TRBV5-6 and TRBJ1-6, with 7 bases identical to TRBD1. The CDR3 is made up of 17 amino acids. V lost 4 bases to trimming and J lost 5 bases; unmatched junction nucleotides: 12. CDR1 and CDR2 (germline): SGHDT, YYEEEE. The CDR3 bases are TGTGCCAGCAGCGCCGGGACAGCCTTAGGCGATAATTCACCCCTCCACTTT. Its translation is CASSAGTALGDNSPLHF.

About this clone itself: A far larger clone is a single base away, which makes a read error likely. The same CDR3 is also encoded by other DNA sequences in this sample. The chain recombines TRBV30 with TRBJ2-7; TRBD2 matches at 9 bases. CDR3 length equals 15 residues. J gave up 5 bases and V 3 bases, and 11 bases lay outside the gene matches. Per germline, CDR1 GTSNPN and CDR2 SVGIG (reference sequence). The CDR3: CAWSGPGLAVDEQYF. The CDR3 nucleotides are TGTGCCTGGAGCGGGCCGGGACTAGCTGTCGACGAGCAGTACTTC. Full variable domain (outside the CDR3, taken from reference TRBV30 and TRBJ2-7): SQTIHQWPATLVQPVGSPLSLECTVEGTSNPNLYWYRQAAGRGLQLLFYSVGIGQISSEVPQNLSASRPQDRQFILSSKKLLLSDSGFYLCAWSGPGLAVDEQYFGPGTRLTVT.

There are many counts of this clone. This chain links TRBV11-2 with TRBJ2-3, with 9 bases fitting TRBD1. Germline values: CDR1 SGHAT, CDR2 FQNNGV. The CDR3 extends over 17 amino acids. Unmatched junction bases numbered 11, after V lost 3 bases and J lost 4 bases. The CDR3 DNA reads TGTGCCAGCAGCTTGGAGCAGGACAGGGGAAAATCAGATACGCAGTATTTT. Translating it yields CASSLEQDRGKSDTQYF.

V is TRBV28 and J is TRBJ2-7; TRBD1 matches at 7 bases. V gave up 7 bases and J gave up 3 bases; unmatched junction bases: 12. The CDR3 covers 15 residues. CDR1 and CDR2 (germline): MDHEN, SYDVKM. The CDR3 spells CASTEFRDSYYEQYF. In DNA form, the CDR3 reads TGTGCCAGCACCGAATTCCGGGACAGCTACTACGAGCAGTACTTC.

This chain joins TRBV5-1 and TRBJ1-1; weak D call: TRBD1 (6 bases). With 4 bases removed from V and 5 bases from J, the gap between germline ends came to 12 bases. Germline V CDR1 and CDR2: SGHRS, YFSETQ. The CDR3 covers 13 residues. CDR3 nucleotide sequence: TGCGCCAGCAGCGGGGCAGGGGAGACTGAAGCTTTCTTT. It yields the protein CASSGAGETEAFF.

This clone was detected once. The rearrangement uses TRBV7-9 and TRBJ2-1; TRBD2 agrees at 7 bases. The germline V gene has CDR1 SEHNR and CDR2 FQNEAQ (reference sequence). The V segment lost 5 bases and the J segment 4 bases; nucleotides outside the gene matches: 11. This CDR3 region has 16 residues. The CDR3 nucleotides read TGTGCCAGCAGCACTCTCCAGCGGGGCCTTTACAATGAGCAGTTCTTC. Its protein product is CASSTLQRGLYNEQFF.

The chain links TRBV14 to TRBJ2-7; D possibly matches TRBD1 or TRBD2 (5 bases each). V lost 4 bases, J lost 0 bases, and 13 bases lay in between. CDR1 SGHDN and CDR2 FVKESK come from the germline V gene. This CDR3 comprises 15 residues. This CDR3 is CASSPPGQPSYEQYF. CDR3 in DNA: TGTGCCAGCAGCCCGCCGGGGCAGCCCTCCTACGAGCAGTACTTC.

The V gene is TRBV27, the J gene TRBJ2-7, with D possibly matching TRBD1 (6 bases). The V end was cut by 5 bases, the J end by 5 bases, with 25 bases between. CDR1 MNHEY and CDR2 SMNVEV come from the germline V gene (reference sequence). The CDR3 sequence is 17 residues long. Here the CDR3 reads CASSADSLGVPRDEQYF. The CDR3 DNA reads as TGTGCCAGCAGTGCGGACAGCCTCGGAGTCCCTAGAGACGAGCAGTACTTC.

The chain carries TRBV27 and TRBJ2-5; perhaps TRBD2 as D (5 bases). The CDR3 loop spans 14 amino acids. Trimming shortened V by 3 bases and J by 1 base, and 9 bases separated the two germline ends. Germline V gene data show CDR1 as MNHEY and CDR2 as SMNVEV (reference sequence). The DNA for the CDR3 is TGTGCCAGCAGTTTTGAGGGCACCCAAGAGACCCAGTACTTC. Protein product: CASSFEGTQETQYF.

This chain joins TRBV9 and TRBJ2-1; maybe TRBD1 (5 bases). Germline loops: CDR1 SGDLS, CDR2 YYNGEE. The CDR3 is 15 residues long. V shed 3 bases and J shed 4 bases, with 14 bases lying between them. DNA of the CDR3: TGTGCCAGCAGCGGAAGGCAGGGTACATACAATGAGCAGTTCTTC. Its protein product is CASSGRQGTYNEQFF.

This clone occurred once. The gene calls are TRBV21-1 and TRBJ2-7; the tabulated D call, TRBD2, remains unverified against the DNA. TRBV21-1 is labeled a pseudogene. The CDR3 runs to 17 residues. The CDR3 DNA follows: TGTGCCAGCAGCAAAGCGCTTTGCCTAGCGGGGACCTACGAGCAGTACTTC. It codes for CASSKALCLAGTYEQYF.

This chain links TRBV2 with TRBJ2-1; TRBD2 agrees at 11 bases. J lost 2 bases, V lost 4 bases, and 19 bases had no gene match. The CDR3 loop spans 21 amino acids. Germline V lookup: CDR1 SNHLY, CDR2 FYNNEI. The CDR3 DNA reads TGTGCCAGCAGTGTCCAGTTACCGGGACTAGCGGAGATATTTACCTACAATGAGCAGTTCTTC. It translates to CASSVQLPGLAEIFTYNEQFF.

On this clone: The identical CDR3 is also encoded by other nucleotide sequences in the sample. The CDR3: CASSPGSYEQYF. DNA of the CDR3: TGTGCCAGCTCACCGGGTAGCTACGAGCAGTACTTC. The V and J genes are TRBV18 and TRBJ2-7; D not certain. Deletions cut 3 bases from V and 3 bases from J, with 6 bases between. Germline values: CDR1 KGHSH, CDR2 LQKENI. The CDR3 covers 12 residues.

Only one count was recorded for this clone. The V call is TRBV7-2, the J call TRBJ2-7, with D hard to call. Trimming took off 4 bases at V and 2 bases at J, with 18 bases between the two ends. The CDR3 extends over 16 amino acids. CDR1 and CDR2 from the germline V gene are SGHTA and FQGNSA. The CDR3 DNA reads TGTGCCAGCAGCTCGTATTCCTTTACTACACCCTACGAGCAGTACTTC. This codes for CASSSYSFTTPYEQYF.

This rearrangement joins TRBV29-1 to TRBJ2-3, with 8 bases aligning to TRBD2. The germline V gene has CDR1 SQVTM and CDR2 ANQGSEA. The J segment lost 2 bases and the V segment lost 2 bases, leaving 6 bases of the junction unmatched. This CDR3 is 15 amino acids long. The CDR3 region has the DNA TGCAGCGTTGAAATAGCGGGGCCCCTCACAGATACGCAGTATTTT. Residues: CSVEIAGPLTDTQYF.

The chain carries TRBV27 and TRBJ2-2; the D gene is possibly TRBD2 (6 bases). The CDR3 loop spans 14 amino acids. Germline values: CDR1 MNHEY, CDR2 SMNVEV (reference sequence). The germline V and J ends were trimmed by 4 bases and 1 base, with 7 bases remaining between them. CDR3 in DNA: TGTGCCAGCAGTTACGGGGGGAACACCGGGGAGCTGTTTTTT. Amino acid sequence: CASSYGGNTGELFF.

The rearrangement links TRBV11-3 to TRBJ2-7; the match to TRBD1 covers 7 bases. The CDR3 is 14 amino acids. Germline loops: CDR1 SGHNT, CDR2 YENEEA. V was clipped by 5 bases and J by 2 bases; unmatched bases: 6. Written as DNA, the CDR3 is TGTGCCAGCAGCCCCCGGGACAGTCCCTACGAGCAGTACTTC. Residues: CASSPRDSPYEQYF.

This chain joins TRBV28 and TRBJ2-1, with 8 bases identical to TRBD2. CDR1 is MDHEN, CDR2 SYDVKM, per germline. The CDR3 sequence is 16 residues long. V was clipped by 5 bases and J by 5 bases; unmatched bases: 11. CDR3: CASSLYTGGFNNEQFF. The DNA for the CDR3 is TGTGCCAGCAGTCTATACACGGGGGGGTTTAACAATGAGCAGTTCTTC.

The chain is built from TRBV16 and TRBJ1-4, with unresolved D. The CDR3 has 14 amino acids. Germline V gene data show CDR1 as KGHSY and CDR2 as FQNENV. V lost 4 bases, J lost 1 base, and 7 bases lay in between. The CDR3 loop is CASSRHLTNEKLFF. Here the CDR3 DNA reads TGTGCCAGCAGCCGACACCTAACTAATGAAAAACTGTTTTTT.

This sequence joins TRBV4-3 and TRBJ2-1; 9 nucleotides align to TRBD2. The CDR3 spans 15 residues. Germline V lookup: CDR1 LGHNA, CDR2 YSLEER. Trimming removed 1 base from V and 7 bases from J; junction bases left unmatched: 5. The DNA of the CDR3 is TGCGCCAGCAGCCAAGTCTGGACTAGCGAGAATGAGCAGTTCTTC. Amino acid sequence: CASSQVWTSENEQFF.

CDR3 coding DNA: TGTGCCAGCCTTCGGGCTAGCACAGATACGCAGTATTTT. Its protein is CASLRASTDTQYF. The chain links TRBV6-5 to TRBJ2-3; no reliable D call. Germline V gives CDR1 MNHEY, CDR2 SVGAGI. The CDR3 totals 13 residues. Trimming removed 8 bases at V and 0 bases at J, with 9 bases between.

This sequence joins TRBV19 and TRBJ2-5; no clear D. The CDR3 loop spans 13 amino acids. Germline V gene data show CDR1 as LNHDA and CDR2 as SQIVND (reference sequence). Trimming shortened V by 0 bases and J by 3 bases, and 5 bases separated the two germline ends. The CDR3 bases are TGTGCCAGTAGTATAGACACTGAAGAGACCCAGTACTTC. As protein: CASSIDTEETQYF.

This CDR3 is CASSLWGGITGELFF. CDR3 nucleotide sequence: TGTGCCAGCAGCTTGTGGGGCGGGATAACCGGGGAGCTGTTTTTT. V usage is TRBV5-6 and J usage is TRBJ2-2; D possibly corresponds to TRBD2 (6 bases). Trimming cost V 1 base and J 5 bases, with 12 bases left between them. Germline loops: CDR1 SGHDT, CDR2 YYEEEE. The CDR3 contains 15 residues.

CDR3 loop: CASSLAGDTGELFF. The CDR3 DNA reads TGTGCCAGCAGCTTAGCGGGGGACACCGGGGAGCTGTTTTTT. This chain connects TRBV11-2 to TRBJ2-2; possibly TRBD2 for D (6 bases). Germline V gene lookup returns CDR1 SGHAT and CDR2 FQNNGV. The V and J ends lost 1 base and 3 bases respectively, with 6 bases between them. The CDR3 is 14 residues long.

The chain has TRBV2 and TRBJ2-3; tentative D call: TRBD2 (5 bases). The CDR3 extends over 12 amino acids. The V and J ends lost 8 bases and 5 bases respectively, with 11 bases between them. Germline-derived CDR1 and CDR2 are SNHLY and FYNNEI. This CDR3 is CASRGPKDTQYF. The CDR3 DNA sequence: TGTGCCAGCCGGGGTCCAAAAGATACGCAGTATTTT.

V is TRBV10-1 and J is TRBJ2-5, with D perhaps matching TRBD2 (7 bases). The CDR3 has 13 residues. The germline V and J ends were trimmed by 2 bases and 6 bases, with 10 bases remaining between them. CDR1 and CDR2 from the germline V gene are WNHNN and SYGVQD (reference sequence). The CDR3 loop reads CASSEEGGKTQYF. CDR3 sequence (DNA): TGCGCCAGCAGTGAGGAGGGGGGGAAGACCCAGTACTTC.

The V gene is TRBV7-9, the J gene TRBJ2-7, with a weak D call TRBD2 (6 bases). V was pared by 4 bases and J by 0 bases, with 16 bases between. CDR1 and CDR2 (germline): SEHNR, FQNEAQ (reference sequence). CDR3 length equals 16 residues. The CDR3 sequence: CASSCPSGTCSYEQYF. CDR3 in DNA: TGTGCCAGCAGCTGCCCTTCTGGGACTTGCTCCTACGAGCAGTACTTC.

Here the CDR3 reads CASSERGDFYNEQFF. DNA for the CDR3: TGTGCCAGCAGTGAAAGAGGGGACTTTTACAATGAGCAGTTCTTC. The chain couples TRBV2 to TRBJ2-1; the D gene is possibly TRBD2 (6 bases). Trimming pared 2 bases from V and 4 bases from J, leaving 12 bases between. Germline-derived CDR1 and CDR2 are SNHLY and FYNNEI. CDR3 length: 15 residues.

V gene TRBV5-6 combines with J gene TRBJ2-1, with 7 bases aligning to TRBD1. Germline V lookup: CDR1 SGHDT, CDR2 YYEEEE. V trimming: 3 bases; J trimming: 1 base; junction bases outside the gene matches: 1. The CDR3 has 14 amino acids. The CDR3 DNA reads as TGTGCCAGCAGCTGGGGACAGTCCTACAATGAGCAGTTCTTC. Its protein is CASSWGQSYNEQFF.